These T cell receptor beta chains were read from a single sample in a study of shared clonotypes between healthy human individuals. The data were produced by immunoSEQ multiplex PCR, yet TCRdb's version contains in-frame clones alone and is incomplete. The data contain about 1.5 million clones, 95% to 99% of them singletons. Material: naive CD4+ T cells sorted from blood. These receptors all come from a man younger than 45 in good health. CDR3s include the opening cysteine and the closing phenylalanine or tryptophan. D genes are given only for firm matches. Only part of the rows carry a size: once, few, many, or a class if the clone is expanded.

>.|TRBD1|TRBJ2-2|TRBV23-1
CASSRGTGGANTGELFF
TGCGCCAGCAGTCGAGGGACAGGGGGCGCGAACACCGGGGAGCTGTTTTTT
>.|TRBD1|TRBJ2-1|TRBV29-1
CSAERGGGQFF
TGCAGCGCAGAACGAGGGGGCGGGCAGTTCTTC
>.|TRBD1|TRBJ2-3|TRBV10-2
CASTRQGTDTQYF
TGCGCCAGCACGAGACAGGGAACAGATACGCAGTATTTT
>.|TRBD1|TRBJ2-1|TRBV15
CATSRDTGASSYNEQFF
TGTGCCACCAGCAGGGACACAGGGGCTAGCTCCTACAATGAGCAGTTCTTC
>.|.|TRBJ1-2|TRBV15
CATSRALVPNYGYTF
TGTGCCACCAGCAGAGCTCTGGTCCCTAACTATGGCTACACCTTC
>.|.|TRBJ1-5|TRBV6-1
CASSDLPRASNQPQHF
TGTGCCAGCAGTGACCTCCCCAGGGCTAGCAATCAGCCCCAGCATTTT
>.|TRBD2|TRBJ2-1|TRBV19
CASSDGGSSREQFF
TGTGCCAGTAGTGATGGCGGGAGCAGTCGTGAGCAGTTCTTC
>.|.|TRBJ2-1|TRBV20-1
CSARRTPEQFF
TGCAGTGCTAGAAGGACCCCCGAACAGTTCTTC
>once|TRBD2|TRBJ2-3|TRBV27
CASSSRLAPDTQYF
TGTGCCAGCAGTTCTAGACTAGCGCCAGATACGCAGTATTTT
>.|TRBD2|TRBJ2-1|TRBV10-1
CASSETSGSSYNEQFF
TGCGCCAGCAGTGAAACTAGCGGGAGTTCCTACAATGAGCAGTTCTTC
>.|TRBD1|TRBJ1-1|TRBV7-9
CASSHMDRLKTEAFF
TGTGCCAGCAGCCACATGGACAGGTTGAAGACTGAAGCTTTCTTT
>.|.|TRBJ1-1|TRBV10-2
CASSESGWTEAFF
TGCGCCAGCAGTGAGTCTGGTTGGACTGAAGCTTTCTTT
>.|TRBD1|TRBJ1-5|TRBV30
CAWSLGTGQPQHF
TGTGCCTGGAGTTTGGGGACAGGGCAGCCCCAGCATTTT
>.|.|TRBJ2-7|TRBV9
CASSPHGNEQYF
TGTGCCAGCAGCCCGCATGGGAACGAGCAGTACTTC
>.|.|TRBJ2-1|TRBV20-1
CSSNPVGEQFF
TGCAGCTCCAACCCTGTGGGGGAGCAGTTCTTC
>.|TRBD2|TRBJ2-2|TRBV5-6
CASSFQTSGNTGELFF
TGTGCCAGCAGCTTTCAGACTAGCGGAAACACCGGGGAGCTGTTTTTT
>.|.|TRBJ2-5|TRBV7-2
CASSLEGVETQYF
TGTGCCAGCAGCTTAGAGGGAGTGGAGACCCAGTACTTC
>.|.|TRBJ2-1|TRBV19
CASSIVGLRNEQFF
TGTGCCAGTAGTATAGTCGGACTCCGAAATGAGCAGTTCTTC
>.|TRBD1|TRBJ2-1|TRBV5-4
CASSSGQVLYNEQFF
TGTGCCAGCAGCTCGGGACAGGTTCTCTACAATGAGCAGTTCTTC
>.|.|TRBJ1-4|TRBV13
CASSYRGGYEKLFF
TGTGCCAGCAGCTACCGGGGGGGTTATGAAAAACTGTTTTTT
>.|TRBD1|TRBJ1-4|TRBV7-2
CASRPRQGLREKLFF
TGTGCCAGCAGACCAAGACAGGGGTTGCGAGAAAAACTGTTTTTT
>.|TRBD2|TRBJ2-3|TRBV27
CASSLFSEGVAGRLSTDTQYF
TGTGCCAGCAGTTTATTTTCAGAAGGGGTAGCGGGCCGACTTAGCACAGATACGCAGTATTTT